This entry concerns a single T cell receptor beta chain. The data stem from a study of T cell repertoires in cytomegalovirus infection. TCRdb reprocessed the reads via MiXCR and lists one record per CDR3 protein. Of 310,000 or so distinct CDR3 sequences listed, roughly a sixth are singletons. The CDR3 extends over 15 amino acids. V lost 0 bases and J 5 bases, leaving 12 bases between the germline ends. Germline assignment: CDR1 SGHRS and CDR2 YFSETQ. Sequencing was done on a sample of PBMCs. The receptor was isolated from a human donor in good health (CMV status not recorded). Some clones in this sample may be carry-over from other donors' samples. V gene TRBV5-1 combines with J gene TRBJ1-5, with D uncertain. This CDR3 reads CASSLDSTGDQPQHF. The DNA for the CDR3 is TGCGCCAGCAGCTTGGACTCAACTGGGGATCAGCCCCAGCATTTT. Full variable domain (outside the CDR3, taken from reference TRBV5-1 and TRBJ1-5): KAGVTQTPRYLIKTRGQQVTLSCSPISGHRSVSWYQQTPGQGLQFLFEYFSETQRNKGNFPGRFSGRQFSNSRSEMNVSTLELGDSALYLCASSLDSTGDQPQHFGDGTRLSIL.